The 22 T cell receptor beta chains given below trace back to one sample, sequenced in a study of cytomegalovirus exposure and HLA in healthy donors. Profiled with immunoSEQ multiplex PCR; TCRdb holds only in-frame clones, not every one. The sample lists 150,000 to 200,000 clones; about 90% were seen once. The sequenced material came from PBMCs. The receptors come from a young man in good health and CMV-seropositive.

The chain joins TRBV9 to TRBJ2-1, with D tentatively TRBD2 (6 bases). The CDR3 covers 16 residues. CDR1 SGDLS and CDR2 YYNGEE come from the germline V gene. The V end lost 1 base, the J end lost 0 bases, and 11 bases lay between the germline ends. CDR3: CASSVPSAVSYNEQFF. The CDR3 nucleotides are TGTGCCAGCAGCGTACCTAGCGCTGTCTCCTACAATGAGCAGTTCTTC.

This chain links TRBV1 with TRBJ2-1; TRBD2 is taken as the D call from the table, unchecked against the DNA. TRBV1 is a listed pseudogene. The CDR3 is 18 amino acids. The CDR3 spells CTSSPGTSGSKTYNEQFF. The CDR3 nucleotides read TGCACCAGCAGCCCAGGGACTAGCGGGAGCAAGACCTACAATGAGCAGTTCTTC.

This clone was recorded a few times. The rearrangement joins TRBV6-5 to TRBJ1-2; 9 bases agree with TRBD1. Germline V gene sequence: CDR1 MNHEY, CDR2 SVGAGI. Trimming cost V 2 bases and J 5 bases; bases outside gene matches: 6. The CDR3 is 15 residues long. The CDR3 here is CASSYGTGGEYGYTF. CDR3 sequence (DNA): TGTGCCAGCAGTTACGGCACAGGGGGCGAGTATGGCTACACCTTC.

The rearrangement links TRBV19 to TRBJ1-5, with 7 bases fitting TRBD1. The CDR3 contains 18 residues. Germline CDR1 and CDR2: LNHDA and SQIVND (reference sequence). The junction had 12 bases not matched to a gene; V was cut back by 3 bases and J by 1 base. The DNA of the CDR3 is TGTGCCAGTAGTATTAAAGGGGGCCTGGAGTGGAGCAATCAGCCCCAGCATTTT. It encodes CASSIKGGLEWSNQPQHF.

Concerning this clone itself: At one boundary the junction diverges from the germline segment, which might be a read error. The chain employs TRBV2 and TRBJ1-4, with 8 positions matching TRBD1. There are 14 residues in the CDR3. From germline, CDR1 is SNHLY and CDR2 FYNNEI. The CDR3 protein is CASSGDRTKEKLFF. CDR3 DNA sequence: TGTGCCAGCAGCGGGGACAGGACTAAAGAAAAACTGTTTTTT. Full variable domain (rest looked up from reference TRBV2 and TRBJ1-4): EPEVTQTPSHQVTQMGQEVILRCVPISNHLYFYWYRQILGQKVEFLVSFYNNEISEKSEIFDDQFSVERPDGSNFTLKIRSTKLEDSAMYFCASSGDRTKEKLFFGSGTQLSVL.

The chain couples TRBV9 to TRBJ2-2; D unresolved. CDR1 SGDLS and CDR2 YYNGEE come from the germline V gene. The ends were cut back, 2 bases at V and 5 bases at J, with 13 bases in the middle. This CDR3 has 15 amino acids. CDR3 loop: CASSVQSRWTGELFF. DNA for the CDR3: TGTGCCAGCAGCGTCCAATCACGGTGGACCGGGGAGCTGTTTTTT.

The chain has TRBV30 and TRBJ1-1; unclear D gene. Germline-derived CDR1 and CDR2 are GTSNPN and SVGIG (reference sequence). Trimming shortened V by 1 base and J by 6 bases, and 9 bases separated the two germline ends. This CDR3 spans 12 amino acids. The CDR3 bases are TGTGCCTGGAGTGGCAGTGTGCCTGAAGCTTTCTTT. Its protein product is CAWSGSVPEAFF.

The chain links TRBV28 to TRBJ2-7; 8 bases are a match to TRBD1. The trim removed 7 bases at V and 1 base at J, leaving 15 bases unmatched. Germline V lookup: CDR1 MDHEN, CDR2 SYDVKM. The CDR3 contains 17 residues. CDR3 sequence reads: CASTAPGGRGQSYEQYF. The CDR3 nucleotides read TGTGCCAGCACCGCCCCTGGAGGCAGGGGGCAGTCCTACGAGCAGTACTTC. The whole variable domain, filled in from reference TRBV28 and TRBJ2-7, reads DVKVTQSSRYLVKRTGEKVFLECVQDMDHENMFWYRQDPGLGLRLIYFSYDVKMKEKGDIPEGYSVSREKKERFSLILESASTNQTSMYLCASTAPGGRGQSYEQYFGPGTRLTVT.

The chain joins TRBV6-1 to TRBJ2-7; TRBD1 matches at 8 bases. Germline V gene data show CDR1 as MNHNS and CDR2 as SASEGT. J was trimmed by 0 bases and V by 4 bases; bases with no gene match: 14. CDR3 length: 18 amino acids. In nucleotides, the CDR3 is TGTGCCAGCAGTGTCTATATCTTCCGGGACAGGAGCTCCTACGAGCAGTACTTC. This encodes CASSVYIFRDRSSYEQYF.

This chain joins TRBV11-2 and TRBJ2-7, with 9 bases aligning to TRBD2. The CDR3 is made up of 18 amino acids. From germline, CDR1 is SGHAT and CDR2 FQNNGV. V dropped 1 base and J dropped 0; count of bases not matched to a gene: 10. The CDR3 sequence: CASSLVPGLAASSYEQYF. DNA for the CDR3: TGTGCCAGCAGCTTAGTGCCGGGACTAGCTGCCAGCTCCTACGAGCAGTACTTC.

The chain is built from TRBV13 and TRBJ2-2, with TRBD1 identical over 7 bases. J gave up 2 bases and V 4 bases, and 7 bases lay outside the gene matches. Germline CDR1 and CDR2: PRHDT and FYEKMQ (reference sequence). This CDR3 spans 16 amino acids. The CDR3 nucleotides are TGTGCCAGCAGCTATATGGGACAGTTTAACACCGGGGAGCTGTTTTTT. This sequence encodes CASSYMGQFNTGELFF.

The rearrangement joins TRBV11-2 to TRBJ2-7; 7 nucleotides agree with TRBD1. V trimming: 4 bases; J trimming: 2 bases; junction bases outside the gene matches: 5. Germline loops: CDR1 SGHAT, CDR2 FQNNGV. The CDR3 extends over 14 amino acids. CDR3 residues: CASSWNRGPYEQYF. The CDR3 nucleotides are TGTGCCAGCAGCTGGAACAGGGGACCCTACGAGCAGTACTTC.

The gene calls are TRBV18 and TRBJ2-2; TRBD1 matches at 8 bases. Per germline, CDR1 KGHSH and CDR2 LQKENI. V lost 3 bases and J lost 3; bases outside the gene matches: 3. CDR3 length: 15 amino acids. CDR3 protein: CASSPSDRDTGELFF. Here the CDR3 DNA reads TGTGCCAGCTCACCTTCGGACAGGGACACCGGGGAGCTGTTTTTT.

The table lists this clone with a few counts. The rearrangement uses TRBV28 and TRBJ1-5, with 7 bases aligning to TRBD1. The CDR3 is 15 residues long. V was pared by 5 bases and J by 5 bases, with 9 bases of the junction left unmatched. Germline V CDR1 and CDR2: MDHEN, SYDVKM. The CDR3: CASSPRQGVDQPQHF. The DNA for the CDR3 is TGTGCCAGCAGTCCCCGACAGGGAGTAGATCAGCCCCAGCATTTT.

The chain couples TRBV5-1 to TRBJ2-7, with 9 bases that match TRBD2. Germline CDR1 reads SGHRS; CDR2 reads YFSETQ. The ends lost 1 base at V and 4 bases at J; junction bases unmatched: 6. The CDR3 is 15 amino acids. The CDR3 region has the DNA TGCGCCAGCAGCTTGCTGCGGGAGGGCCAGTACGAGCAGTACTTC. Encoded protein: CASSLLREGQYEQYF.

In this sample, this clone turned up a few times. CDR3 bases: TGTGCCAGCAGGGTCGGTCCTGAGCCCCAGCATTTT. Amino acid sequence: CASRVGPEPQHF. This sequence joins TRBV2 and TRBJ1-5, with D hard to call. This CDR3 spans 12 amino acids. Germline loops: CDR1 SNHLY, CDR2 FYNNEI. Trimming cost V 6 bases and J 8 bases, with 11 bases left between them.

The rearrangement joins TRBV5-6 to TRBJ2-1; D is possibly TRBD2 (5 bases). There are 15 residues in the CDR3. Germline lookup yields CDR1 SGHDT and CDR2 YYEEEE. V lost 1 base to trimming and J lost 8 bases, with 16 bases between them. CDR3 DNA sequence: TGTGCCAGCAGCTTGCGGGCAATATCGAGGGATGAGCAGTTCTTC. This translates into CASSLRAISRDEQFF.

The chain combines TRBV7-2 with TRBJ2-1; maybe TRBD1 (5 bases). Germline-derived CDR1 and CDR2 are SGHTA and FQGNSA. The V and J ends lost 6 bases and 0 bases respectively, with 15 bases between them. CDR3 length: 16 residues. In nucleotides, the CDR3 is TGTGCCAGCAGATTACTAACAGGATACTCCTACAATGAGCAGTTCTTC. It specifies CASRLLTGYSYNEQFF.

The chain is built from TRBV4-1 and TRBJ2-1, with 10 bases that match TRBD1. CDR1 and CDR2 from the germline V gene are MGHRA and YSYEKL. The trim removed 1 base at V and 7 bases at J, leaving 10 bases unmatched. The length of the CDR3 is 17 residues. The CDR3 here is CASSQGGGQGIRNEQFF. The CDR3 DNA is TGCGCCAGCAGCCAAGGGGGGGGACAGGGGATTCGGAATGAGCAGTTCTTC.

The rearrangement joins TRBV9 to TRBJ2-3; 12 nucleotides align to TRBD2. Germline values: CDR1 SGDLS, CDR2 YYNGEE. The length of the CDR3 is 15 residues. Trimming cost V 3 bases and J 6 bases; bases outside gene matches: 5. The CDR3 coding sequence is TGTGCCAGCAGCGCCCGACTAGCGGGAGTTGATACGCAGTATTTT. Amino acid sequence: CASSARLAGVDTQYF.

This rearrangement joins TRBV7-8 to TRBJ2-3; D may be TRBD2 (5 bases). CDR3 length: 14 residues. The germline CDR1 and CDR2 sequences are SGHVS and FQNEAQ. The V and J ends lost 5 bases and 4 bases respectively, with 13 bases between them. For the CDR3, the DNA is TGTGCCAGCAGCGGGGAGTGGGAGTCAGATACGCAGTATTTT. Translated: CASSGEWESDTQYF.

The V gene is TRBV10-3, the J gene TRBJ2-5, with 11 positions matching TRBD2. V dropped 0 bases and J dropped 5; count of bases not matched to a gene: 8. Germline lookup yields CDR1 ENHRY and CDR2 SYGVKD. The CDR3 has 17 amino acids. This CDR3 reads CAISESLAGGVEETQYF. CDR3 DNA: TGTGCCATCAGTGAGTCCCTAGCGGGAGGTGTGGAGGAGACCCAGTACTTC.